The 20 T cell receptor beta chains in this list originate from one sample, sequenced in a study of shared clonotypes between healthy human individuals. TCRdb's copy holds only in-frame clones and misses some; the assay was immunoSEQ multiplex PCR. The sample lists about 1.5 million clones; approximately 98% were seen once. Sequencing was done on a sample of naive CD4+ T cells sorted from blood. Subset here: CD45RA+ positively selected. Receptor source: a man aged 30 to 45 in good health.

CDR3 sequence (DNA): TGCGCCAGCAGTGTTAAGCGGGAGTCGAGTGAGCAGTTCTTC. This sequence encodes CASSVKRESSEQFF. V and J are TRBV10-1 and TRBJ2-1; 8 bases align to TRBD2. This CDR3 region has 14 residues. CDR1 WNHNN and CDR2 SYGVQD come from the germline V gene (reference sequence). Unmatched junction bases numbered 8, after V lost 4 bases and J lost 9 bases.

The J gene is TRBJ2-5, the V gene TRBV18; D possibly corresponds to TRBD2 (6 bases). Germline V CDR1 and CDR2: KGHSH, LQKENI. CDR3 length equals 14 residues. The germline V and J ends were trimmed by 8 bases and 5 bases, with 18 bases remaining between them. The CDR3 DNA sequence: TGTGCCAGCACACGCGGCGGGATAGGGGAGACCCAGTACTTC. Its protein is CASTRGGIGETQYF.

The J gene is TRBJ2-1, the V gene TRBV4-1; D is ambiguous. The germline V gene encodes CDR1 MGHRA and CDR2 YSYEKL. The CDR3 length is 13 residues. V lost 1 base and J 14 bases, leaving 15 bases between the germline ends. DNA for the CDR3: TGCGCCAGCAGCCAAGGTATTGACCCCGGAGAGTTCTTC. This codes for CASSQGIDPGEFF.

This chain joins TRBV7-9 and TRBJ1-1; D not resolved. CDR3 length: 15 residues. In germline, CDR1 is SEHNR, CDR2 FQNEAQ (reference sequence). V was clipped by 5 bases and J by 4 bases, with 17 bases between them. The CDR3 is CASSPREPASTEAFF. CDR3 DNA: TGTGCCAGCAGCCCTCGAGAGCCGGCGAGCACTGAAGCTTTCTTT.

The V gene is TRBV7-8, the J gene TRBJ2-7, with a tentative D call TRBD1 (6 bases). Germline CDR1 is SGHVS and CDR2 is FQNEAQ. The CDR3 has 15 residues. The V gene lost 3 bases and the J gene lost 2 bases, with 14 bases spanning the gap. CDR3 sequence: CASSLRTVLTYEQYF. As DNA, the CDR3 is TGTGCCAGCAGCTTGAGGACAGTCCTCACCTACGAGCAGTACTTC.

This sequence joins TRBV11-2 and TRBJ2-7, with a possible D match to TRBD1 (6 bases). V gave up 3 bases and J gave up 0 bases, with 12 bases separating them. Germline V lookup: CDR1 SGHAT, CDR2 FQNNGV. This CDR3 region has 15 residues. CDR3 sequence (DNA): TGTGCCAGCAGCTTTCTCCGGGACAACTCCTACGAGCAGTACTTC. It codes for CASSFLRDNSYEQYF.

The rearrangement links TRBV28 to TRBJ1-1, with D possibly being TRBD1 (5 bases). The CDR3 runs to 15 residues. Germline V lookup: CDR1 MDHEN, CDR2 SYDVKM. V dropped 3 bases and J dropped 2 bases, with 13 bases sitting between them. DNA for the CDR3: TGTGCCAGCAGTTTTCCAGGCGGGGACAACACTGAAGCTTTCTTT. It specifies CASSFPGGDNTEAFF.

CDR3 sequence: CVSGGPGGYTF. Here the CDR3 DNA reads TGTGTTTCGGGGGGGCCTGGTGGCTACACCTTC. The chain combines TRBV21-1 with TRBJ1-2. TRBV21-1 is described as a pseudogene. The CDR3 has 11 residues.

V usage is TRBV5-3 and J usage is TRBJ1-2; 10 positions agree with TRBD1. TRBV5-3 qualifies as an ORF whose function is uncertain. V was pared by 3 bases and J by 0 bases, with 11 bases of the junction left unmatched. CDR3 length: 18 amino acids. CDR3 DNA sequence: TGTGCCAGAAGCTCCGGGGACAGGGGACCTCACGCTAACTATGGCTACACCTTC. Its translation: CARSSGDRGPHANYGYTF.

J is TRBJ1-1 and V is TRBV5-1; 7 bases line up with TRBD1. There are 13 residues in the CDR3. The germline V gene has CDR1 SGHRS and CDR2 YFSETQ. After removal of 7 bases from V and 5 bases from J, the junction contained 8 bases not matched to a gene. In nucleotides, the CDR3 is TGCGCCAGCGGGAGGGGCAGGGGGACTGAAGCTTTCTTT. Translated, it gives CASGRGRGTEAFF.

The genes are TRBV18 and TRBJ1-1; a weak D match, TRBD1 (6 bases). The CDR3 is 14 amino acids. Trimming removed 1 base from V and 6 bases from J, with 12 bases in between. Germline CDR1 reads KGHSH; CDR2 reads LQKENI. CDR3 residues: CASSPLDSVAEAFF. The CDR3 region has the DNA TGTGCCAGCTCACCACTGGACAGTGTAGCTGAAGCTTTCTTT.

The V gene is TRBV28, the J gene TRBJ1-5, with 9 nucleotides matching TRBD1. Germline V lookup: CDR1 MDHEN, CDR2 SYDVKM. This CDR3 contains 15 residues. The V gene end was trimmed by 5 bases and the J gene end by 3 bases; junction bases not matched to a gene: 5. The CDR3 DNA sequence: TGTGCCAGCAGTCAAGGACAGGGGACCAATCAGCCCCAGCATTTT. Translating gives CASSQGQGTNQPQHF.

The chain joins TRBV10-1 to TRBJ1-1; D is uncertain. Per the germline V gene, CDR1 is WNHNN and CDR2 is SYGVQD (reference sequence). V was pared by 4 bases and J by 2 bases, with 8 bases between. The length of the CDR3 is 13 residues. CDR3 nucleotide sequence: TGCGCCAGCAGTGGAGGTCCAAACACTGAAGCTTTCTTT. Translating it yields CASSGGPNTEAFF.

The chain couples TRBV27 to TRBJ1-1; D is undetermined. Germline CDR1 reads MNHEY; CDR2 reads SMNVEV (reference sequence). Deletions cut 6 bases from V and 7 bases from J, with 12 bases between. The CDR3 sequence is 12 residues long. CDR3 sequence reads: CASRSRVNEAFF. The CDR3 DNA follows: TGTGCCAGCAGGTCTAGGGTTAATGAAGCTTTCTTT.

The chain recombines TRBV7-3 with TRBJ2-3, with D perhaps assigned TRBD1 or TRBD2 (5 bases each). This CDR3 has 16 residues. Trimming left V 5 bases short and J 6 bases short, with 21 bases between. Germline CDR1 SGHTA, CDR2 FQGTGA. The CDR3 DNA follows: TGTGCCAGCAGCCCGCAGGGACGGGGTTGGGCGGATACGCAGTATTTT. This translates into CASSPQGRGWADTQYF.

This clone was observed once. CDR3 bases: TGTGCCAGCAGTTTAAGAACCGGGAGGGCCCCCTACAATGAGCAGTTCTTC. Translating gives CASSLRTGRAPYNEQFF. The chain is built from TRBV27 and TRBJ2-1; 8 nucleotides match TRBD2. Losses at the gene ends were 2 bases for V and 2 bases for J; bases not matched to a gene: 8. This CDR3 is built from 17 residues. Germline V lookup: CDR1 MNHEY, CDR2 SMNVEV (reference sequence).

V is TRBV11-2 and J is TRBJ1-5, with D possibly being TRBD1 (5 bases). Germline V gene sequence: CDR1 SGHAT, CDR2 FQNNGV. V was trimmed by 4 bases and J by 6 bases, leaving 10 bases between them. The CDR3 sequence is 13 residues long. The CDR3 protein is CASSYNQGQPQHF. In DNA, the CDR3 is TGTGCCAGCAGCTACAACCAGGGTCAGCCCCAGCATTTT.

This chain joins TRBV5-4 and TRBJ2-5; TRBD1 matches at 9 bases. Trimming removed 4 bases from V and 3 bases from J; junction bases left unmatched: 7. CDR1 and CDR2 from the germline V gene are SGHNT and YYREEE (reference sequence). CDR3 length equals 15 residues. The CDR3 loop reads CASSTGGQGEETQYF. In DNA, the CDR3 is TGTGCCAGCAGCACCGGGGGACAGGGCGAAGAGACCCAGTACTTC.

The CDR3 coding sequence is TGCGCCAGCAGCCAAGATCTTATTGGAGTCATAGAAGGAGAGCAGTACTTC. This encodes CASSQDLIGVIEGEQYF. The chain combines TRBV4-3 with TRBJ2-7; D is uncertain. Germline V gene sequence: CDR1 LGHNA, CDR2 YSLEER. Trimming removed 0 bases from V and 7 bases from J, with 22 bases in between. This CDR3 has 17 amino acids.

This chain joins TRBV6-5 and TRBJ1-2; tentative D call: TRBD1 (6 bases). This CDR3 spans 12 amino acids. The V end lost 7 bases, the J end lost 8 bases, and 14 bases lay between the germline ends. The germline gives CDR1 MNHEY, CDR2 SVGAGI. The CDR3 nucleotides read TGTGCCAGCACCCTGAGGGGGGGAGGCTACACCTTC. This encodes CASTLRGGGYTF.